A selection of T cell receptor beta chains follows, all from one sample in a study of blood T cell repertoires in COVID-19. Here immunoSEQ multiplex PCR was the method, and the copy in TCRdb shows in-frame clones only, minus some. The profile shows a few hundred thousand clones, about 86% of them singletons. Sequencing was carried out using peripheral blood. These receptors were obtained from a woman in her sixties with acute or convalescent COVID-19. The CDR3 runs from the conserved cysteine through the conserved F or W. Each record gives: D gene, V gene, clone size, J gene, CDR3 protein, CDR3 DNA. D genes are given only for firm matches. A clone size is listed for some rows: how often the clone was seen (once, few, many), or a class if it is expanded.

>-|TRBV2|-|TRBJ2-6
CASSERGASGANVLTF
TGTGCCAGCAGTGAACGGGGTGCGTCTGGGGCCAACGTCCTGACTTTC
>-|TRBV2|-|TRBJ2-2
CASKRTANTGELFF
TGTGCCAGCAAGAGGACAGCCAACACCGGGGAGCTGTTTTTT
>TRBD1|TRBV24-1|-|TRBJ2-1
CATSGGRTYNEQFF
TGTGCCACCTCAGGGGGCCGCACCTACAATGAGCAGTTCTTC
>TRBD1|TRBV5-6|-|TRBJ1-4
CASSNQGAVGEKLFF
TGTGCCAGCAGCAATCAGGGGGCGGTCGGAGAAAAACTGTTTTTT
>TRBD2|TRBV2|once|TRBJ2-1
CASRRAGGLYNEQFF
TGTGCCAGCAGGAGGGCGGGGGGGCTATACAATGAGCAGTTCTTC
>TRBD1|TRBV19|-|TRBJ1-2
CASSVRQGDHYGYTF
TGTGCCAGTAGTGTAAGACAGGGGGACCACTATGGCTACACCTTC
>TRBD1|TRBV5-1|once|TRBJ2-5
CASSLVPGQLEETQYF
TGCGCCAGCAGCTTGGTCCCGGGACAGCTAGAAGAGACCCAGTACTTC
>-|TRBV5-6|once|TRBJ2-3
CASSLEVGGASADTQYF
TGTGCCAGCAGCTTGGAGGTAGGGGGGGCATCGGCAGATACGCAGTATTTT
>-|TRBV4-2|-|TRBJ1-4
CASSKEATVPSEKLFF
TGTGCCAGCAGCAAAGAAGCTACAGTCCCCTCGGAAAAACTGTTTTTT
>-|TRBV19|-|TRBJ1-2
CASTPTGGNYGYTF
TGTGCCAGTACCCCAACTGGCGGGAACTATGGCTACACCTTC
>-|TRBV11-2|-|TRBJ2-3
CASSLQRSTDTQYF
TGTGCCAGCAGCTTACAGCGGAGCACAGATACGCAGTATTTT
>-|TRBV5-5|-|TRBJ2-7
CASSLDGDRHYEQYF
TGTGCCAGCAGCTTGGATGGTGACAGACACTACGAGCAGTACTTC
>TRBD1|TRBV5-4|-|TRBJ2-2
CASSLDRGITNTGELFF
TGTGCCAGCAGCCTGGACAGGGGGATTACGAACACCGGGGAGCTGTTTTTT
>-|TRBV5-1|-|TRBJ1-1
CASSSTGEAFF
TGCGCCAGCAGCTCCACAGGGGAAGCTTTCTTT
>TRBD1|TRBV28|-|TRBJ1-1
CASSLSGGLEAFF
TGTGCCAGCAGTTTATCAGGGGGCCTGGAAGCTTTCTTT
>TRBD1|TRBV2|-|TRBJ2-1
CASPGQGYNEQFF
TGTGCCAGTCCGGGACAGGGGTACAATGAGCAGTTCTTC
>-|TRBV9|-|TRBJ2-7
CASSVGRSSYEQYF
TGTGCCAGCAGCGTAGGGAGAAGCTCCTACGAGCAGTACTTC
>TRBD1|TRBV24-1|-|TRBJ1-2
CAFSRTGEEYGYTF
TGTGCCTTTTCTCGGACAGGGGAGGAATATGGCTACACCTTC
>-|TRBV11-3|-|TRBJ1-1
CASSPSSGHTEAFF
TGTGCCAGCAGCCCTTCGTCCGGTCACACTGAAGCTTTCTTT
>-|TRBV4-2|-|TRBJ2-6
CASSVTGVSSGANVLTF
TGTGCCAGCAGCGTTACGGGGGTTAGCTCTGGGGCCAACGTCCTGACTTTC
>TRBD2|TRBV10-1|-|TRBJ2-7
CASSDPRASGGTSYEQYF
TGCGCCAGCAGTGACCCGAGGGCTAGCGGGGGCACTTCCTACGAGCAGTACTTC
>-|TRBV5-6|-|TRBJ2-7
CASSLAGLYEQYF
TGTGCCAGCAGCTTGGCCGGACTCTACGAGCAGTACTTC
>-|TRBV5-4|few|TRBJ2-7
CASSLGLEQYF
TGTGCCAGCAGCTTGGGACTCGAGCAGTACTTC
>-|TRBV7-6|-|TRBJ2-1
CASSLDQGSSYNEQFF
TGTGCCAGCAGCTTAGATCAGGGGAGCTCCTACAATGAGCAGTTCTTC
>TRBD1|TRBV6-5|-|TRBJ1-1
CASRFLGGAGTEAFF
TGTGCCAGCCGGTTCCTAGGGGGCGCGGGCACTGAAGCTTTCTTT
>TRBD1|TRBV9|-|TRBJ1-1
CASSAHQGGTEAFF
TGTGCCAGCAGCGCCCACCAGGGGGGAACTGAAGCTTTCTTT
>TRBD2|TRBV12-5|-|TRBJ2-1
CASGSPGGNEQFF
TGTGCTAGTGGTTCTCCGGGGGGCAATGAGCAGTTCTTC
>-|TRBV28|once|TRBJ1-3
CASSLAGSGNTIYF
TGTGCCAGCAGTTTAGCAGGCTCTGGAAACACCATATATTTT
>-|TRBV6-1|-|TRBJ2-7
CASRRETGSRGEQYF
TGTGCCAGCAGGAGAGAGACAGGGTCTCGGGGGGAGCAGTACTTC
>-|TRBV6-6|-|TRBJ1-1
CASSYSYKNTEAFF
TGTGCCAGCAGTTACAGTTACAAGAACACTGAAGCTTTCTTT
>TRBD1|TRBV18|-|TRBJ1-1
CASSPGQDTEAFF
TGTGCCAGCTCACCGGGACAGGACACTGAAGCTTTCTTT
>-|TRBV3-1/TRBV3-2|few|TRBJ1-2
CASSQTRQVYGYTF
TGTGCCAGCAGCCAAACCCGGCAGGTTTATGGCTACACCTTC
>-|TRBV11-1|-|TRBJ1-2
CASSLDRRDGYTF
TGTGCCAGCAGCTTAGACAGGCGAGACGGCTACACCTTC
>TRBD1|TRBV14|-|TRBJ2-7
CASSPRQGPYEQYF
TGTGCCAGCAGCCCAAGACAGGGACCCTACGAGCAGTACTTC
>TRBD2|TRBV19|-|TRBJ2-2
CASSTRTSGTNTGELFF
TGTGCCAGTAGTACCCGGACTAGCGGAACGAACACCGGGGAGCTGTTTTTT
>-|TRBV5-6|-|TRBJ2-2
CASSLGLEALGGELFF
TGTGCCAGCAGCTTGGGACTAGAGGCATTGGGTGGGGAGCTGTTTTTT
>-|TRBV6-2/TRBV6-3|-|TRBJ1-1
CASSWDTLNTEAFF
TGTGCCAGCAGCTGGGACACCCTGAACACTGAAGCTTTCTTT
>TRBD1|TRBV6-5|-|TRBJ1-5
CASSFQGDQPQHF
TGTGCCAGCAGTTTTCAGGGGGATCAGCCCCAGCATTTT
>TRBD2|TRBV10-3|-|TRBJ2-3
CANRLALTDTQYF
TGTGCCAACCGACTAGCGTTGACAGATACGCAGTATTTT
>-|TRBV19|few|TRBJ1-5
CASRKDSSNQPQHF
TGTGCCAGTAGGAAGGACAGCAGCAATCAGCCCCAGCATTTT
>-|TRBV29-1|-|TRBJ1-2
CSVEQGGGYTF
TGCAGCGTTGAACAGGGAGGCGGCTACACCTTC
>-|TRBV29-1|-|TRBJ2-3
CSVPQTLQGDTQYF
TGCAGCGTCCCCCAAACCTTACAGGGTGATACGCAGTATTTT
>-|TRBV6-6|-|TRBJ2-2
CASSLLVRAGELFF
TGTGCCAGCAGCCTCCTCGTGAGGGCCGGGGAGCTGTTTTTT
>TRBD1|TRBV2|few|TRBJ1-5
CASSLGQINQPQHF
TGTGCCAGCAGTCTGGGACAGATAAATCAGCCCCAGCATTTT